This TCR beta chain was found in a study of shared clonotypes between healthy human individuals. Sequenced by immunoSEQ multiplex PCR; TCRdb stores in-frame clones only, minus some. The table lists 1,400,000 or so clones, just under 99% of them singletons, with 0.36% in the top ten. This CDR3 region has 17 residues. Germline loops: CDR1 MNHEY, CDR2 SMNVEV (reference sequence). Trimming pared 4 bases from V and 3 bases from J, leaving 21 bases between. The clonotype was recovered from a man aged 25-45 years in good health. This chain connects TRBV27 to TRBJ1-2; perhaps TRBD1 as D (5 bases). The sequencing sample was made of naive CD4+ T cells sorted from blood. Subset meaning: CD45RA+ positively selected. CDR3 in DNA: TGTGCCAGCAGTTCCCCGACAAATACCAGGGACCACTATGGCTACACCTTC. Protein product: CASSSPTNTRDHYGYTF.